This is a list of T cell receptor beta chains from one sample in a study of T cell responses to AZD1222 COVID-19 vaccine. Sequencing used immunoSEQ multiplex PCR; TCRdb keeps in-frame clones, though not all of them. The sample has 95,000 to 150,000 clones; 93% are singletons. This specimen consisted of peripheral blood, obtained 28 days after the second AZD1222 dose. Every receptor here comes from an adult who received the AZD1222 COVID-19 vaccine. CDR3s include the opening cysteine and the closing phenylalanine or tryptophan. Fields, in order: clone size, J gene, V gene, D gene, CDR3 protein, CDR3 DNA. The D gene is left open where the match is weak. Clone size is given for some rows only: seen once, a few or many times, or a class if the clone is expanded.

once TRBJ1-2 TRBV29-1 - CSVALNYGYTF TGCAGCGTTGCCCTAAACTATGGCTACACCTTC
- TRBJ1-2 TRBV4-3 TRBD1 CASSQGGQGAWGYGYTF TGCGCCAGCAGCCAAGGGGGACAGGGGGCTTGGGGCTATGGCTACACCTTC
- TRBJ1-6 TRBV15 - CATSSSGSGSPLHF TGTGCCACCAGCAGTTCTGGGTCTGGTTCACCCCTCCACTTT
- TRBJ2-5 TRBV6-5 TRBD1 CASRPQGARETQYF TGTGCCAGCAGGCCACAGGGGGCGCGAGAGACCCAGTACTTC
- TRBJ1-1 TRBV20-1 - CSARDGSEAFF TGCAGTGCTAGAGATGGCAGCGAAGCTTTCTTT
- TRBJ2-7 TRBV18 - CASSLGDTYEQYF TGTGCCAGCTCACTAGGAGATACCTACGAGCAGTACTTC
- TRBJ1-1 TRBV10-3 - CAISEGGTEAFF TGTGCCATCAGTGAGGGGGGCACTGAAGCTTTCTTT
- TRBJ1-2 TRBV2 - CASSPVGQANYGYTF TGTGCCAGCAGCCCCGTGGGGCAAGCTAACTATGGCTACACCTTC
- TRBJ1-6 TRBV5-6 - CASSLQTNSPLHF TGTGCCAGCAGCTTGCAGACCAATTCACCCCTCCACTTT
few TRBJ2-7 TRBV6-2/TRBV6-3 - CASSYLSGAEYEQYF TGTGCCAGCAGTTACCTCAGCGGAGCCGAATACGAGCAGTACTTC